This T cell receptor (beta chain) was sequenced for a study of cytomegalovirus exposure and HLA in healthy donors. About the research overall: Unique TCR beta sequences numbering 117 million came from around 180 million T cells in an earlier analysis. Counted in an early data release were about 85 million unique TCRs from HLA-typed donors.

Study findings and constraints: Analyzed later, most CMV-associated TCR beta chains appeared HLA-restricted. Presence/absence comparisons presumed near-even sequencing depth among donors.

The primer mix had 60 Vbeta and 13 Jbeta primers. The data were produced by immunoSEQ multiplex PCR, yet TCRdb's version contains in-frame clones alone and is incomplete. This table holds 200,000 to 250,000 clones, 65% to 75% found once. Note on this clone: The antigen remains unidentified.

The sample was PBMCs. The TCR originated in a woman aged 25 to 39 in good health and CMV-seronegative.

DNA for the CDR3: TGTGCCAGCAGCCGGAGGACTGAAAGATTGAACACTGAAGCTTTCTTT. Its translation: CASSRRTERLNTEAFF. The V call is TRBV5-6, the J call TRBJ1-1; the D is unclear. The CDR3 consists of 16 residues. In germline, CDR1 is SGHDT, CDR2 YYEEEE. V lost 4 bases and J 0 bases, leaving 16 bases between the germline ends. Supplemented by reference TRBV5-6 and TRBJ1-1, the full variable domain reads DAGVTQSPTHLIKTRGQQVTLRCSPKSGHDTVSWYQQALGQGPQFIFQYYEEEERQRGNFPDRFSGHQFPNYSSELNVNALLLGDSALYLCASSRRTERLNTEAFFGQGTRLTVV.